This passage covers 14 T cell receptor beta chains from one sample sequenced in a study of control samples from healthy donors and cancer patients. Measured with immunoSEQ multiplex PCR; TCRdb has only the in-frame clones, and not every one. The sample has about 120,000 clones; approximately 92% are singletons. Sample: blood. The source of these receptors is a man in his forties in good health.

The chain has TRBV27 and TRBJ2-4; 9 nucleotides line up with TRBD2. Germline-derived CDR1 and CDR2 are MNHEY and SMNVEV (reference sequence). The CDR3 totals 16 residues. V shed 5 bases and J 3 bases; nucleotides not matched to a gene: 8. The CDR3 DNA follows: TGTGCCAGCAGTCTACAGCGGGGGGTAGGCAAAAACATTCAGTACTTC. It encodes CASSLQRGVGKNIQYF.

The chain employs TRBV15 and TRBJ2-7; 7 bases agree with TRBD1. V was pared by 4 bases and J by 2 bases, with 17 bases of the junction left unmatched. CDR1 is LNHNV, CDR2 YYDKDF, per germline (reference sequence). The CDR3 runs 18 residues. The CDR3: CATSTRTGVSPNTYEQYF. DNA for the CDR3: TGTGCCACCAGCACCAGAACAGGGGTTTCGCCTAACACCTACGAGCAGTACTTC.

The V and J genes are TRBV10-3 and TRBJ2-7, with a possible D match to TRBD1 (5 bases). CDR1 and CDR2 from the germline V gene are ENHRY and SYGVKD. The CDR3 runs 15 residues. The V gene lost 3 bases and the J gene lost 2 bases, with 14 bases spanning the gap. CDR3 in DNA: TGTGCCATCAGTGACCAACAGGTCAGGACCTACGAGCAGTACTTC. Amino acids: CAISDQQVRTYEQYF.

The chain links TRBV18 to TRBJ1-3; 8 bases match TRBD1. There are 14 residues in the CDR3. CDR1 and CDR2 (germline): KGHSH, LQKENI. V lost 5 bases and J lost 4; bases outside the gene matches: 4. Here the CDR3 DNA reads TGTGCCAGCTCATCCTCAGGGGGCGGAAACACCATATATTTT. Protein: CASSSSGGGNTIYF.

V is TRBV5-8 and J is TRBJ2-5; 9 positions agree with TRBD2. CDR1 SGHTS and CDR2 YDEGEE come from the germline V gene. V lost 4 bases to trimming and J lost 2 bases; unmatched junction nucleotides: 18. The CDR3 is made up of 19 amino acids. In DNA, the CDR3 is TGTGCCAGCAGCCTACCAAGGGGTCTAGCGGGGATAATGCAAGAGACCCAGTACTTC. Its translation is CASSLPRGLAGIMQETQYF.

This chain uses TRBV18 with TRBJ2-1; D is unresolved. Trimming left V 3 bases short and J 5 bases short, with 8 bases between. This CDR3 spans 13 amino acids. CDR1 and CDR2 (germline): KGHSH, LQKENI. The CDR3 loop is CASSPSLDNEQFF. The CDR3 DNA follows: TGTGCCAGCTCACCTAGCTTAGACAATGAGCAGTTCTTC.

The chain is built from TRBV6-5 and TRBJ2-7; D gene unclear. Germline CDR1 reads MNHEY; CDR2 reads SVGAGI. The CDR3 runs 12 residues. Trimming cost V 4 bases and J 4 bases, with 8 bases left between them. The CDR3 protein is CASSSIEYEQYF. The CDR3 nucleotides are TGTGCCAGCAGTTCAATAGAGTACGAGCAGTACTTC.

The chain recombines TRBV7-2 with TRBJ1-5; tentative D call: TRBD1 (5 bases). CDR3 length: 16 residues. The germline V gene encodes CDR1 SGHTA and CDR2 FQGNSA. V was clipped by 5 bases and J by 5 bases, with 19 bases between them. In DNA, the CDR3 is TGTGCCAGCAGCGAAAAGGACATCCGGCGATATCAGCCCCAGCATTTT. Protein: CASSEKDIRRYQPQHF.

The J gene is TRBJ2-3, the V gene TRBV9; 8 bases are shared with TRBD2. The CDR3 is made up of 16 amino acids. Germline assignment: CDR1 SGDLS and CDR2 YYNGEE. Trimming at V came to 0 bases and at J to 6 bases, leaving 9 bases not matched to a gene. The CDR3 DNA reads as TGTGCCAGCAGCGTAGCGGGGGGGGCGCATTCCGATACGCAGTATTTT. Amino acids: CASSVAGGAHSDTQYF.

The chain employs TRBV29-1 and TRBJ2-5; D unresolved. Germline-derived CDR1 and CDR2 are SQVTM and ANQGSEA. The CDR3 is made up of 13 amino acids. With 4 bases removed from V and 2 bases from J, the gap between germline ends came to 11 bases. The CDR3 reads CSVGGAAQETQYF. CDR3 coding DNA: TGCAGCGTTGGTGGAGCAGCACAAGAGACCCAGTACTTC. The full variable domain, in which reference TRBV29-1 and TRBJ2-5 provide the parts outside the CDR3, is SAVISQKPSRDICQRGTSLTIQCQVDSQVTMMFWYRQQPGQSLTLIATANQGSEATYESGFVIDKFPISRPNLTFSTLTVSNMSPEDSSIYLCSVGGAAQETQYFGPGTRLLVL.

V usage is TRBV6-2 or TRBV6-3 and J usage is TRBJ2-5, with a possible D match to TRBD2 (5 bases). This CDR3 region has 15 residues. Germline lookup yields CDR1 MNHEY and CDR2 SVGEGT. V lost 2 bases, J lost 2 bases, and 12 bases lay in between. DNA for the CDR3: TGTGCCAGCAGTTACAGGACGCGACTACAAGAGACCCAGTACTTC. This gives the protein CASSYRTRLQETQYF.

The CDR3 sequence is CASRPAYSGNTIYF. The CDR3, as DNA: TGTGCCAGCAGACCAGCCTACTCTGGAAACACCATATATTTT. V gene TRBV5-5 combines with J gene TRBJ1-3; D is undetermined. CDR3 size: 14 residues. Trimming took off 5 bases at V and 0 bases at J, with 9 bases between the two ends. Germline lookup yields CDR1 SGHKS and CDR2 YYEKEE (reference sequence). Complete variable domain (other parts from reference TRBV5-5 and TRBJ1-3): DAGVTQSPTHLIKTRGQQVTLRCSPISGHKSVSWYQQVLGQGPQFIFQYYEKEERGRGNFPDRFSARQFPNYSSELNVNALLLGDSALYLCASRPAYSGNTIYFGEGSWLTVV.

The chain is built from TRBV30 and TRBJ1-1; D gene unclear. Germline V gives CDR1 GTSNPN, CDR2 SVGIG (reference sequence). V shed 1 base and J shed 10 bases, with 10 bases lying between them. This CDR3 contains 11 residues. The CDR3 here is CAWSDLTGAFF. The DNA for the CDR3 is TGTGCCTGGAGTGACCTGACCGGAGCTTTCTTT.

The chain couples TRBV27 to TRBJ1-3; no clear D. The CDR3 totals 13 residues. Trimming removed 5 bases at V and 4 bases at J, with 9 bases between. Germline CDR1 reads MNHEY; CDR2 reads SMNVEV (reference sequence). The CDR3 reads CASSLRQGNTIYF. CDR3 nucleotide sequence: TGTGCCAGCAGTCTCCGGCAGGGAAACACCATATATTTT.